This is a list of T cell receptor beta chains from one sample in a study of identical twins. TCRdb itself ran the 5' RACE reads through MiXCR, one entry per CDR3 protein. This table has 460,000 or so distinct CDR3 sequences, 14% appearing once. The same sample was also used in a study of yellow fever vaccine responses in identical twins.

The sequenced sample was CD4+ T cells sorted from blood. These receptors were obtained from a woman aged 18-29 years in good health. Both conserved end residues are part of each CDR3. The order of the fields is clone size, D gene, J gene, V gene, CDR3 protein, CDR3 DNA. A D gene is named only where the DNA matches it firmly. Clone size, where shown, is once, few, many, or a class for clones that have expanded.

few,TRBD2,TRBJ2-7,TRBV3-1,CASSRTSGGGFYEQYF,TGTGCCAGCAGCCGCACTAGCGGGGGAGGATTTTACGAGCAGTACTTC
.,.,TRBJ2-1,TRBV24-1,CATSDYRDEQFF,TGTGCCACCAGTGATTATCGTGATGAGCAGTTCTTC
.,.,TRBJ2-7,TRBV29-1,CSVEDQTGRYEQYF,TGCAGCGTTGAAGATCAGACAGGGAGGTACGAGCAGTACTTC
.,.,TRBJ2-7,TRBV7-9,CASSLGKGTYEQYF,TGTGCCAGCAGCTTAGGTAAGGGGACCTACGAGCAGTACTTC
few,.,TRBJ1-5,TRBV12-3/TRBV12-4,CASRYSPSGQPQHF,TGTGCCAGCAGGTATAGCCCCAGTGGCCAGCCCCAGCATTTT
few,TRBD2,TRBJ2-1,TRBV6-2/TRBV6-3,CASSYSILPTAGNSYNEQFF,TGTGCCAGCAGTTACTCGATATTACCAACAGCGGGGAACTCCTACAATGAGCAGTTCTTC
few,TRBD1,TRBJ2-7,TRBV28,CASSLNWDRPYEQYF,TGTGCCAGCAGTTTAAATTGGGACAGGCCCTACGAGCAGTACTTC
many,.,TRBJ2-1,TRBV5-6,CASSSLKTDYNEQFF,TGTGCCAGCAGCTCCTTAAAGACTGACTACAATGAGCAGTTCTTC
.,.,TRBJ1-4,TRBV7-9,CASSLVTATNEKLFF,TGTGCCAGCAGCTTAGTGACAGCAACTAATGAAAAACTGTTTTTT
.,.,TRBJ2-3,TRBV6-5,CASSYGGTVSTDTQYF,TGTGCCAGCAGTTACGGGGGGACAGTTAGCACAGATACGCAGTATTTT
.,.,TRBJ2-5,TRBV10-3,CAISDSGGRQETQYF,TGTGCCATCAGTGACTCTGGGGGACGTCAAGAGACCCAGTACTTC
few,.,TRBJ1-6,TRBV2,CASTGQGAYNSPLHF,TGTGCCAGCACGGGGCAGGGCGCCTATAATTCACCCCTCCACTTT
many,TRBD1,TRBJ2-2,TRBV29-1,CSASGLGTASAGELFF,TGCAGCGCCTCAGGGCTAGGGACAGCCTCAGCCGGGGAGCTGTTTTTT
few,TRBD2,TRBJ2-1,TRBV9,CASSKSGAVGGEQFF,TGTGCCAGCAGCAAAAGCGGGGCTGTTGGGGGTGAGCAGTTCTTC
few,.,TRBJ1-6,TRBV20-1,CSATPGSSYNSPLHF,TGCAGTGCTACCCCGGGGAGCTCCTATAATTCACCCCTCCACTTT
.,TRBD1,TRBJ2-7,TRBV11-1,CASSLEGQGRYEQYF,TGTGCCAGCAGCTTAGAGGGACAGGGCCGCTACGAGCAGTACTTC
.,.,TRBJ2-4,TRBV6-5,CASSYAHGGNIQYF,TGTGCCAGCAGTTACGCCCACGGAGGGAACATTCAGTACTTC
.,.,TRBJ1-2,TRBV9,CASSVGDGPYGYTF,TGTGCCAGCAGCGTAGGGGACGGGCCCTATGGCTACACCTTC
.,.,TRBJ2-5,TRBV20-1,CSATDTNSETQYF,TGCAGTGCCACAGATACGAACTCGGAGACCCAGTACTTC
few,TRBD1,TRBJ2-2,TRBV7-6,CASSLAQQGVSGELFF,TGTGCCAGCAGCTTAGCTCAACAGGGGGTTTCCGGGGAGCTGTTTTTT
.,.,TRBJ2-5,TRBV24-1,CATSDPTQVVQETQYF,TGTGCCACCAGTGACCCTACACAGGTGGTACAAGAGACCCAGTACTTC
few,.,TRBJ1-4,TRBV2,CASRYRGAARINEKLFF,TGTGCCAGCAGGTACCGGGGGGCCGCCCGGATTAATGAAAAACTGTTTTTT
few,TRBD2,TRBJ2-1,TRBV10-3,CAISDGTSGASSYNEQFF,TGTGCCATCAGTGATGGGACTAGCGGGGCGAGCTCCTACAATGAGCAGTTCTTC
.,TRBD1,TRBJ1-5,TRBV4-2,CASSQGQGDDQPQHF,TGTGCCAGCAGCCAAGGGCAGGGGGATGATCAGCCCCAGCATTTT
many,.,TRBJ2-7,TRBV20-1,CSARAPYEQYF,TGCAGTGCTAGAGCACCCTACGAGCAGTACTTC
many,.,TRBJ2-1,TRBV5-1,CASSLTPITYNEQFF,TGCGCCAGCAGCTTAACACCCATTACCTACAATGAGCAGTTCTTC
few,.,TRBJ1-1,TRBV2,CASSENSPTEAFF,TGTGCCAGCAGTGAAAACAGCCCCACTGAAGCTTTCTTT
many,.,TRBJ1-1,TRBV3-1,CASRNRVGTEAFF,TGTGCCAGCAGGAACAGGGTGGGCACTGAAGCTTTCTTT
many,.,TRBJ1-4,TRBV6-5,CASSYSSDNRNEKLFF,TGTGCCAGCAGTTACTCGAGTGATAATCGGAATGAAAAACTGTTTTTT
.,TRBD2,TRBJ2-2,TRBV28,CASSLRLATGTGELFF,TGTGCCAGCAGTCTCCGACTAGCGACGGGCACCGGGGAGCTGTTTTTT
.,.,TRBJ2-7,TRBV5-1,CASSPMVSGGYEQYF,TGCGCCAGCAGCCCTATGGTCTCCGGGGGTTACGAGCAGTACTTC
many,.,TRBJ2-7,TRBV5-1,CASSAGYQGGRAYEQYF,TGCGCCAGCAGCGCAGGGTACCAGGGAGGAAGGGCCTACGAGCAGTACTTC
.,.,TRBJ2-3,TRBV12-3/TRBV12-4,CASSWVIKGGDTQYF,TGTGCCAGCAGTTGGGTCATAAAGGGGGGGGATACGCAGTATTTT
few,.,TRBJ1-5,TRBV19,CASSIFGVSNQPQHF,TGTGCCAGTAGTATTTTCGGAGTTAGCAATCAGCCCCAGCATTTT
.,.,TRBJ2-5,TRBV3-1,CASSQDLGGLETQYF,TGTGCCAGCAGCCAAGATCTTGGGGGCTTAGAGACCCAGTACTTC
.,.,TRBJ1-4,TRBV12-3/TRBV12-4,CASSMSQGRATNEKLFF,TGTGCCAGCAGTATGTCACAGGGTAGAGCAACTAATGAAAAACTGTTTTTT
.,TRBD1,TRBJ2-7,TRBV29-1,CSVWTGASGEQYF,TGCAGCGTGTGGACAGGGGCATCGGGAGAGCAGTACTTC
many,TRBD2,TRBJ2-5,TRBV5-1,CASRGGSQETQYF,TGCGCCAGCAGGGGCGGGAGCCAAGAGACCCAGTACTTC
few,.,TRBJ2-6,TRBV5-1,CASSLEGGANVLTF,TGCGCCAGCAGTCTTGAGGGCGGGGCCAACGTCCTGACTTTC
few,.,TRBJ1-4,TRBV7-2,CASSLVIGRRGEKLFF,TGTGCCAGCAGCTTAGTGATAGGGCGGCGCGGGGAAAAACTGTTTTTT
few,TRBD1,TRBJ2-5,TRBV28,CASSLDRVIETQYF,TGTGCCAGCAGTCTTGACAGGGTTATAGAGACCCAGTACTTC
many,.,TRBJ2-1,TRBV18,CASSLGSRFDNEQFF,TGTGCCAGCTCTCTCGGGAGTCGATTTGACAATGAGCAGTTCTTC
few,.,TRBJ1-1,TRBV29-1,CSVGRRNTEAFF,TGCAGCGTTGGACGGCGGAACACTGAAGCTTTCTTT
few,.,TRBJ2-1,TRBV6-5,CASSYSPGYNEQFF,TGTGCCAGCAGTTACTCGCCAGGCTACAATGAGCAGTTCTTC
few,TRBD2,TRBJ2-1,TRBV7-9,CASSLGALAGDYNEQFF,TGTGCCAGCAGCCTAGGAGCCTTAGCGGGGGACTACAATGAGCAGTTCTTC
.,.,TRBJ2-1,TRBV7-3,CASSLPSPFLAGEQFF,TGTGCCAGCAGCTTACCCTCCCCGTTTCTAGCCGGTGAGCAGTTCTTC
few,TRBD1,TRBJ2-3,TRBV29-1,CSVHRRDRGVTDTQYF,TGCAGCGTCCACCGCCGGGACAGGGGTGTGACAGATACGCAGTATTTT
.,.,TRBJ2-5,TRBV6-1,CASRTRGRVETQYF,TGTGCCAGCAGGACAAGGGGTAGGGTGGAGACCCAGTACTTC
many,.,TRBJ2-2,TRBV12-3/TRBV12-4,CASSLRGDGELFF,TGTGCCAGCAGTCTCAGGGGGGACGGGGAGCTGTTTTTT
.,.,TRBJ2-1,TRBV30,CAWSAGTPSGDEQFF,TGTGCCTGGAGTGCCGGGACCCCTTCAGGGGATGAGCAGTTCTTC
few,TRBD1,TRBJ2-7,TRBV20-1,CSAPTRTGAYEQYF,TGCAGTGCCCCAACCCGGACAGGGGCCTACGAGCAGTACTTC
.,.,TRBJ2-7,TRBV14,CASSQEYGTGYYEQYF,TGTGCCAGCAGCCAAGAGTATGGCACAGGTTACTACGAGCAGTACTTC
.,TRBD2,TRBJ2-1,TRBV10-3,CAIRHSGGAYVF,TGTGCCATCAGACATAGCGGGGGGGCCTACGTCTTC
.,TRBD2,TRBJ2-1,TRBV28,CASSTLAGGGSYNEQFF,TGTGCCAGCAGTACACTAGCGGGAGGTGGCTCCTACAATGAGCAGTTCTTC
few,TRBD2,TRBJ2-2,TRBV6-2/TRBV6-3,CASTQGLAARELFF,TGTGCCAGCACACAGGGACTAGCGGCCCGGGAGCTGTTTTTT